This T cell receptor beta chain came from a study of CD8+ T cells in alopecia areata. RNA was isolated and reverse transcribed to cDNA, the sequencing template. Clones were sequenced by immunoSEQ multiplex PCR, and TCRdb holds only the in-frame ones, with some missing. The table lists around 100,000 clones, over 70% of them singletons. The treatment was: oral pan-JAK inhibitor, 5-10 mg twice daily. In alopecia areata patients, both lesional scalp punch biopsies and peripheral blood were collected. The ends lost 6 bases at V and 5 bases at J; junction bases unmatched: 8. The CDR3 has 14 amino acids. CDR1 and CDR2 from the germline V gene are SQVTM and ANQGSEA.

The chain is built from TRBV29-1 and TRBJ2-3, with 10 bases identical to TRBD1. The specimen was CD8+ T cells sorted from blood, collected at week 44, from a patient treated with tofacitinib. The sequence derives from a human donor with alopecia areata. In DNA form, the CDR3 reads TGCAGCGTGAAGGGACAGGGGCTTCGAGATACGCAGTATTTT. The encoded protein is CSVKGQGLRDTQYF.